This T cell receptor beta chain came from a study of T cell changes during pregnancy in multiple sclerosis (dated by TCRdb to about 2019). Context from the whole study: The study looked at changes in the T cell repertoire across pregnancy in women with multiple sclerosis.

Library method: the immunoSEQ multiplex PCR assay. This is the immuneACCESS table as TCRdb keeps it, with only in-frame sequences that have V and J called. A part of the clones is gone; compared with another copy, unresolved V genes explain less than half, and the rest is unexplained. This sample gives around 100,000 clones in total; about 92% of them show up just once. The ten most abundant clones make up more than 1.5% of the sample. Concerning this clone: Its target antigen remains unknown. No qualities accompany the bases; no much larger clone lies one base away.

The CDR3 starts with the cysteine, ends with the phenylalanine, and has 15 residues. Only the CDR3 DNA stays, 45 bases, in frame from base 1. Relative to germline, V is missing 5 bases and J is missing 7 bases, with 14 bases of the junction outside any gene match. The germline V gene (reference sequence) specifies SEHNR as CDR1 and FQNEAQ as CDR2. This material consisted of peripheral blood, taken after pregnancy. The rearrangement joined TRBV7-9 to TRBJ2-7; the central 7 bases match TRBD2. This clonotype originated in a female donor with multiple sclerosis, enrolled in a pregnancy study. For the CDR3, the sequence is CASSRTSEGVGEQYF. The DNA sequence is given as TGTGCCAGCAGCCGTACTAGCGAGGGTGTGGGGGAGCAGTACTTC.